The subject of this entry is one T cell receptor (beta chain). This entry is derived from a study of blood T cell repertoires in COVID-19. For the study at large: Collection of acute and convalescent COVID-19 samples took place in the United States, Italy and Spain. The cDNA or gDNA used as material had been derived from T cells, B-cell-depleted T cells, or PBMCs.

In the authors' workflow: Amplification with reference gene primers provided the estimates of nucleated cell counts. Produced via immunoSEQ multiplex PCR; TCRdb's table is partial and in-frame only. V and J calls and clone size are as listed in that table; D and trimming were resolved from the DNA. Counted here are approximately 120,000 clones, more than 70% occurring once; the ten biggest clones make up 1.5%. V shed 4 bases and J 3 bases; nucleotides not matched to a gene: 6. CDR3 size: 15 residues. Germline CDR1 reads MNHEY; CDR2 reads SVGAGI. The source is a human donor in a cohort sampled during active COVID-19. The chain combines TRBV6-5 with TRBJ2-1, with 7 bases identical to TRBD2. Sequencing used peripheral blood. The CDR3 sequence is CASSLTSALYNEQFF. In nucleotides, the CDR3 is TGTGCCAGCAGTTTAACTAGCGCACTCTACAATGAGCAGTTCTTC.